This is a list of T cell receptor beta chains from one sample in a study of immune characteristics of hereditary and idiopathic chronic pancreatitis. Clones were sequenced by immunoSEQ multiplex PCR, and TCRdb holds only the in-frame ones, with some missing. Among 600 or so clones listed, around 64% were seen once. Material for sequencing was pancreas tissue. The receptor source for this set is a human donor who was a deceased organ donor serving as a healthy control. Both conserved end residues are part of each CDR3. A D gene is named only where the DNA matches it firmly. A row's size may be missing; if present it is once, few, many or a size class.

j_call: TRBJ2-1
d_call: .
v_call: TRBV19
clone_size: few
cdr3_nt: TGTGCCAGTAGTATTTTAGCCGTCGGGGTTGGGGGTTCCTACAATGAGCAGTTCTTC
cdr3_aa: CASSILAVGVGGSYNEQFF

j_call: TRBJ1-1
d_call: .
v_call: TRBV6-5
clone_size: .
cdr3_nt: TGTGCCAGCAGTTACTATAGCACTGAAGCTTTCTTT
cdr3_aa: CASSYYSTEAFF

j_call: TRBJ2-5
d_call: .
v_call: TRBV2
clone_size: few
cdr3_nt: TGTGCCAGCGGCTACTCGGAAGAGACCCAGTACTTC
cdr3_aa: CASGYSEETQYF

j_call: TRBJ2-3
d_call: TRBD2
v_call: TRBV7-7
clone_size: .
cdr3_nt: TGTGCTAGCAGCTTAGGTGGGGCGGGAGGGGCCGATACGCAGTATTTT
cdr3_aa: CASSLGGAGGADTQYF

j_call: TRBJ1-5
d_call: .
v_call: TRBV12-3/TRBV12-4
clone_size: hyperexpanded
cdr3_nt: TGTGCCAGCAGTTTGCTGGGAGTCCAGCCCCAGCATTTT
cdr3_aa: CASSLLGVQPQHF

j_call: TRBJ2-2
d_call: TRBD1
v_call: TRBV3-1/TRBV3-2
clone_size: few
cdr3_nt: TGTGCCAGCAGCCAACCCGGGACAGAGCTATTCATGCCCGGGGAGCTGTTTTTT
cdr3_aa: CASSQPGTELFMPGELFF

j_call: TRBJ2-7
d_call: .
v_call: TRBV3-1/TRBV3-2
clone_size: .
cdr3_nt: TGTGCCAGCAGCCAAGCCGGACCGGGGGAGCAGTACTTC
cdr3_aa: CASSQAGPGEQYF

j_call: TRBJ1-3
d_call: TRBD1
v_call: TRBV5-1
clone_size: .
cdr3_nt: TGCGCCAGCAGAGAAGAGGGGGCGAGAGGAAACACCATATATTTT
cdr3_aa: CASREEGARGNTIYF

j_call: TRBJ2-1
d_call: .
v_call: TRBV9
clone_size: .
cdr3_nt: TGTGCCAGCAGCGTAGGACAGTACAATGAGCAGTTCTTC
cdr3_aa: CASSVGQYNEQFF

j_call: TRBJ1-3
d_call: .
v_call: TRBV6-1
clone_size: .
cdr3_nt: TGTGCCAGCAGTGAATCCCTGCTGGGCTCTGGAAACACCATATATTTT
cdr3_aa: CASSESLLGSGNTIYF

j_call: TRBJ2-6
d_call: .
v_call: TRBV28
clone_size: .
cdr3_nt: TGTGCCAGCAGTAACTCTGGGGCCAACGTCCTGACTTTC
cdr3_aa: CASSNSGANVLTF

j_call: TRBJ2-3
d_call: .
v_call: TRBV1
clone_size: .
cdr3_nt: TGCACCAGCAGCCCCGGTGATGGAGGGCGAGGGAACACAGATACGCAGTATTTT
cdr3_aa: CTSSPGDGGRGNTDTQYF

j_call: TRBJ1-1
d_call: TRBD1
v_call: TRBV5-1
clone_size: .
cdr3_nt: TGCGCCAGCAGCCCCAGGACAGGGGGCGTTATCACTGAAGCTTTCTTT
cdr3_aa: CASSPRTGGVITEAFF

j_call: TRBJ2-3
d_call: .
v_call: TRBV28
clone_size: .
cdr3_nt: TGTGCCAGCAGTTTTGGACAGAACACAGATACGCAGTATTTT
cdr3_aa: CASSFGQNTDTQYF

j_call: TRBJ1-5
d_call: .
v_call: TRBV12-3/TRBV12-4
clone_size: .
cdr3_nt: TGTGCCAGCAGCAAGAGTTACAATCAGCCCCAGCATTTT
cdr3_aa: CASSKSYNQPQHF

j_call: TRBJ1-2
d_call: TRBD1
v_call: TRBV28
clone_size: .
cdr3_nt: TGTGCCAGCAGTTTGGAGGGGGCGTATGGCTACACCTTC
cdr3_aa: CASSLEGAYGYTF

j_call: TRBJ2-1
d_call: TRBD2
v_call: TRBV4-1
clone_size: .
cdr3_nt: TGCGCCAGCAGTCGCTCCGGGACTAGCGTATACAATGAGCAGTTCTTC
cdr3_aa: CASSRSGTSVYNEQFF

j_call: TRBJ1-1
d_call: .
v_call: TRBV12-3/TRBV12-4
clone_size: .
cdr3_nt: TGTGCCAGCAGTTTGTTCGGAGACACTGAAGCTTTCTTT
cdr3_aa: CASSLFGDTEAFF

j_call: TRBJ2-7
d_call: .
v_call: TRBV2
clone_size: .
cdr3_nt: TGTGCCAGCAGTGTGGATGGGCAGGAGGTGGAGCAGTACTTC
cdr3_aa: CASSVDGQEVEQYF

j_call: TRBJ2-2
d_call: .
v_call: TRBV28
clone_size: few
cdr3_nt: TGTGCCAGCAGTCCGGGGGTGGGTCGGCGGAACACCGGGGAGCTGTTTTTT
cdr3_aa: CASSPGVGRRNTGELFF

j_call: TRBJ2-1
d_call: .
v_call: TRBV19
clone_size: once
cdr3_nt: TGTGCCACTATCGGGCAGGGGTACGCGAATGAGCAGTTCTTC
cdr3_aa: CATIGQGYANEQFF

j_call: TRBJ2-1
d_call: .
v_call: TRBV6-1
clone_size: few
cdr3_nt: TGTGCCAGCAGTGAATGGGTAGCCCCTTCGAGCTCCTACAATGAGCAGTTCTTC
cdr3_aa: CASSEWVAPSSSYNEQFF

j_call: TRBJ1-5
d_call: .
v_call: TRBV5-8
clone_size: .
cdr3_nt: TGTGCCAGCAGCATTGAGACCTTAATGGGTCAGCCCCAGCATTTT
cdr3_aa: CASSIETLMGQPQHF

j_call: TRBJ1-5
d_call: .
v_call: TRBV5-8
clone_size: .
cdr3_nt: TGTGCCAGCAGCCCTCTTCCCCAGCATTTT
cdr3_aa: CASSPLPQHF

j_call: TRBJ2-3
d_call: .
v_call: TRBV5-1
clone_size: once
cdr3_nt: TGCGCCAGCAGCCCGGGACTAACTCCGGGGGGCCCAGATACGCAGTATTTT
cdr3_aa: CASSPGLTPGGPDTQYF

j_call: TRBJ2-5
d_call: TRBD1
v_call: TRBV29-1
clone_size: few
cdr3_nt: TGCAGCGTGTGGGGACAGGGGGAGACCCAGTACTTC
cdr3_aa: CSVWGQGETQYF

j_call: TRBJ2-7
d_call: TRBD1
v_call: TRBV27
clone_size: .
cdr3_nt: TGTGCCAGCAATCGACAGGGGGCTCGGGGCGAGCAGTACTTC
cdr3_aa: CASNRQGARGEQYF

j_call: TRBJ2-5
d_call: TRBD2
v_call: TRBV7-9
clone_size: .
cdr3_nt: TGTGCCAGCAGCTTACTTCTAGCGGGAGTCCGAGAGACCCAGTACTTC
cdr3_aa: CASSLLLAGVRETQYF

j_call: TRBJ2-5
d_call: .
v_call: TRBV5-1
clone_size: .
cdr3_nt: TGCGCCAGCAGCTTGGATGGCGAGAGCCAAGAGACCCAGTACTTC
cdr3_aa: CASSLDGESQETQYF

j_call: TRBJ2-4
d_call: .
v_call: TRBV2
clone_size: .
cdr3_nt: TGTGCCAGCAGCCTTGTTGAGGACATTCAGTACTTC
cdr3_aa: CASSLVEDIQYF

j_call: TRBJ1-4
d_call: .
v_call: TRBV7-2
clone_size: once
cdr3_nt: TGTGCCAGCAGCTTAGGGCCTTCTAATGAAAAACTGTTTTTT
cdr3_aa: CASSLGPSNEKLFF

j_call: TRBJ2-7
d_call: TRBD1
v_call: TRBV6-5
clone_size: hyperexpanded
cdr3_nt: TGTGCCAGCTTCCGACAGGGCTCCTACGAGCAGTACTTC
cdr3_aa: CASFRQGSYEQYF

j_call: TRBJ1-2
d_call: .
v_call: TRBV4-1
clone_size: .
cdr3_nt: TGCGCCAGCAGCCAAGGGGCAGGGAGTGACTATGGCTACACCTTC
cdr3_aa: CASSQGAGSDYGYTF

j_call: TRBJ2-3
d_call: .
v_call: TRBV28
clone_size: .
cdr3_nt: TGTGCCAGTTCAGTGGGCACAGCCACGCAGTATTTT
cdr3_aa: CASSVGTATQYF

j_call: TRBJ1-1
d_call: .
v_call: TRBV4-2
clone_size: .
cdr3_nt: TGTGCCAGCAGCCAAGATCTTTTTGAGGATACCTCCGTTTTCTTT
cdr3_aa: CASSQDLFEDTSVFF

j_call: TRBJ1-4
d_call: TRBD1
v_call: TRBV2
clone_size: .
cdr3_nt: TGTGCCAGCAGGCAGGGGGCTAGCGGTGAAAAACTGTTTTTT
cdr3_aa: CASRQGASGEKLFF